The next 20 T cell receptor beta chains were all read from a single sample in a study of tumor and adjacent non-tumor tissue in lung cancer. RNA was extracted from bulk tissue without any cell sorting. TCRbeta libraries were built with three rounds of nested PCR, modified from ARM-PCR. MiXCR was run by TCRdb on the multiplex PCR reads, yielding one entry per CDR3 protein. The sample consists of tens of thousands of distinct CDR3 sequences, just under 60% of them appearing once. The sample comprised lung tumor tissue. These receptors originate from a man aged 50-60 years with non-small cell lung cancer.

This clonotype was observed a few times. The chain is built from TRBV30 and TRBJ1-2; the D is unclear. Per the germline V gene, CDR1 is GTSNPN and CDR2 is SVGIG (reference sequence). The CDR3 extends over 13 amino acids. Trimming cost V 0 bases and J 6 bases, with 11 bases left between them. The DNA for the CDR3 is TGTGCCTGGAGTGTCTCGGGGTTTGATGGCTACACCTTC. This encodes CAWSVSGFDGYTF.

For this clonotype: One base away lies a much larger clone, so this may be a sequencing read error. V usage is TRBV6-6 and J usage is TRBJ2-7; no reliable D call. This CDR3 comprises 14 residues. Germline values: CDR1 MNHNY, CDR2 SVGAGI (reference sequence). CDR3 sequence: CASSNSRSSYEQYF. In nucleotides, the CDR3 is TGTGCCAGCAGTAACTCGAGGAGCTCCTACGAGCAGTACTTC.

This clonotype occurred many times. DNA of the CDR3: TGCAGTGCGAATACAGCTAACTATGGCTACACCTTC. Translation gives CSANTANYGYTF. The rearrangement links TRBV20-1 to TRBJ1-2; D is unclear. The CDR3 covers 12 residues. V was cut by 6 bases and J by 0 bases, with 8 bases left in between. Germline V gene sequence: CDR1 DFQATT, CDR2 SNEGSKA (reference sequence).

This clonotype was counted only a few times. This may be a read error, as it is one base from a much larger clone. The genes are TRBV4-1 and TRBJ2-7, with D perhaps TRBD1 or TRBD2 (5 bases each). The CDR3 is made up of 15 amino acids. Germline CDR1 and CDR2: MGHRA and YSYEKL. The CDR3 nucleotides are TGCGCCAGCAGCCAAGATCGGGACGGTCCCTACGGGCAGTACTTC. Amino acids: CASSQDRDGPYGQYF.

Regarding this clonotype: An end of the junction does not agree with germline; a read error may underlie this. V is TRBV5-1 and J is TRBJ1-6; tentative D call: TRBD1 (5 bases). The CDR3 loop spans 15 amino acids. Germline assignment: CDR1 SGHRS and CDR2 YFSETQ. The CDR3 is CASRLEDRVHSPLHF. In DNA form, the CDR3 reads TGCGCCAGCAGATTGGAAGACAGAGTTCATTCACCCCTCCACTTT.

A note on this clonotype: The junction and the germline gene differ at one end; a read error may be behind it. The V call is TRBV6-5, the J call TRBJ1-2, with a possible D match to TRBD1 (6 bases). CDR3 size: 15 residues. Germline loops: CDR1 MNHEY, CDR2 SVGAGI. CDR3 sequence: CAGSPPFTGRDGYTF. CDR3 bases: TGTGCCGGCAGCCCCCCTTTTACAGGGCGAGATGGCTACACCTTC.

About this clonotype itself: A single base separates this from a much larger clone, so it may be a read error. The chain carries TRBV29-1 and TRBJ2-7, with D uncertain. The V and J ends lost 1 base and 4 bases respectively, with 8 bases between them. Germline V gives CDR1 SQVTM, CDR2 ANQGSEA. The CDR3 extends over 12 amino acids. As DNA, the CDR3 is TGCAGCGTTGAAGGGTCGGAGTACGAGCAGTACTTC. This sequence encodes CSVEGSEYEQYF.

The J gene is TRBJ1-5, the V gene TRBV5-6; weak D call: TRBD1 (6 bases). The V end lost 8 bases, the J end lost 2 bases, and 14 bases lay between the germline ends. Looked up from germline, CDR1 is SGHDT and CDR2 is YYEEEE. The CDR3 length is 14 residues. The CDR3 spells CARSRRTGNQPQHF. The CDR3 DNA sequence: TGTGCCAGAAGCAGACGGACAGGCAATCAGCCCCAGCATTTT.

Concerning this clonotype: The germline gene is not matched at one end of the junction; a read error may be the cause. The rearrangement uses TRBV11-2 and TRBJ1-6; D gene unclear. Germline loops: CDR1 SGHAT, CDR2 FQNNGV. This CDR3 is built from 16 residues. CDR3 nucleotides: TGTGCCAGCAGCTTATCGCGACACAACTATAATTCGCCCCTCCACTTT. Translating gives CASSLSRHNYNSPLHF.

The chain carries TRBV2 and TRBJ2-5; 8 positions match TRBD1. V gave up 6 bases and J gave up 5 bases; unmatched junction bases: 5. The germline CDR1 and CDR2 sequences are SNHLY and FYNNEI. This CDR3 comprises 13 residues. DNA for the CDR3: TGTGCCAGCAGGCGAGACAGGGGTGAGACCCAGTACTTC. Translated: CASRRDRGETQYF.

A word on this clonotype: This clone may be a read error of a much larger clone one base away. This chain links TRBV10-3 with TRBJ2-7; no reliable D call. Looked up from germline, CDR1 is ENHRY and CDR2 is SYGVKD. This CDR3 region has 13 residues. V lost 6 bases and J lost 6, with 15 bases in between. The CDR3, as DNA: TGTGCCATCAGGGGCTGCCAAACTCGCGAGCAGTACTTC. It encodes CAIRGCQTREQYF.

As regards this clonotype: The junction and the germline gene differ at one end; a read error may be behind it. The genes are TRBV6-6 and TRBJ1-5; TRBD1 agrees at 11 bases. This CDR3 contains 16 residues. Germline values: CDR1 MNHNY, CDR2 SVGAGI (reference sequence). The CDR3 sequence: CASGQTGQGAVQPQHF. DNA of the CDR3: TGTGCCAGCGGGCAAACTGGACAGGGGGCTGTTCAGCCACAGCATTTT.

This clonotype was recorded many times. This chain uses TRBV29-1 with TRBJ1-1; TRBD1 aligns across 8 bases. Germline V gene data show CDR1 as SQVTM and CDR2 as ANQGSEA. This CDR3 is 12 amino acids long. With V trimmed by 7 bases and J by 1 base, 2 bases remained unmatched. The CDR3 sequence: CSADRGNTEAFF. DNA of the CDR3: TGCAGCGCAGACAGGGGGAACACTGAAGCTTTCTTT.

As to this clonotype: The final CDR3 position lacks the conserved phenylalanine or tryptophan, pointing to a likely read error. This chain joins TRBV11-3 and TRBJ2-2; D gene unclear. The CDR3 has 12 residues. Germline CDR1 is SGHNT and CDR2 is YENEEA. DNA for the CDR3: TGTGCCAGCGGCTCGAATACCGGGGAGCTGTTTTCT. Translating it yields CASGSNTGELFS.

As concerns this clonotype: As the CDR3 is not closed by the conserved phenylalanine or tryptophan, this likely results from a read error. V and J are TRBV6-5 and TRBJ1-5; D uncertain. This CDR3 region has 14 residues. Germline values: CDR1 MNHEY, CDR2 SVGAGI. The V and J ends lost 4 bases and 9 bases respectively, with 16 bases between them. CDR3 sequence: CASSSVRGQGPQHL. The CDR3, as DNA: TGTGCCAGCAGTTCCGTTCGGGGTCAAGGGCCCCAGCATCTT.

This clonotype has just a few counts. The gene calls are TRBV5-1 and TRBJ2-3; D is ambiguous. Trimming took 0 bases from V and 7 from J, leaving 6 bases between them. The germline CDR1 and CDR2 sequences are SGHRS and YFSETQ. CDR3 length: 12 amino acids. The CDR3 spells CASSLEGHTQYF. Here the CDR3 DNA reads TGCGCCAGCAGCTTGGAAGGCCATACGCAGTATTTT.

This clonotype rates as medium-sized. The chain links TRBV10-3 to TRBJ1-2, with D hard to call. Looked up from germline, CDR1 is ENHRY and CDR2 is SYGVKD. The germline V and J ends were trimmed by 5 bases and 7 bases, with 14 bases remaining between them. The CDR3 has 13 amino acids. DNA of the CDR3: TGTGCCATCAGTAAGGAGGGTAATGCTGGCTACACCTTC. Translated, it gives CAISKEGNAGYTF.

As to this clonotype: This could be a read error, since a much larger clone is one nucleotide away. The chain uses TRBV7-3 and TRBJ2-7, with D perhaps TRBD2 (6 bases). CDR3 length equals 13 residues. With 2 bases removed from V and 9 bases from J, the gap between germline ends came to 14 bases. Germline V gene lookup returns CDR1 SGHTA and CDR2 FQGTGA. Here the CDR3 DNA reads TGTGCCAGCAGCTTAGACGGAGGGCACGGGCAGTACTTC. Its protein is CASSLDGGHGQYF.

A note on this clonotype: A much more abundant neighbour one base away suggests this may be a read error. The chain recombines TRBV10-3 with TRBJ2-1; 9 nucleotides align to TRBD1. J gave up 8 bases and V 0 bases, and 5 bases lay outside the gene matches. The germline CDR1 and CDR2 sequences are ENHRY and SYGVKD. CDR3 length: 15 residues. The CDR3, as DNA: TGTGCCATCAGTGAGTCCCGGGACAGGGTAGATGAGCAGTTCTTC. Translation gives CAISESRDRVDEQFF.

In its sample, this clonotype was seen a few times. This CDR3 fails to terminate in the conserved phenylalanine or tryptophan, so it likely reflects a read error. The gene calls are TRBV10-3 and TRBJ2-1; no firm D call. Deletions cut 0 bases from V and 1 base from J, with 4 bases between. The germline V gene encodes CDR1 ENHRY and CDR2 SYGVKD. The CDR3 contains 14 residues. The CDR3 is CAISESGSYNEQFL. The DNA of the CDR3 is TGTGCCATCAGTGAGTCGGGTTCCTACAATGAGCAGTTCCTA.